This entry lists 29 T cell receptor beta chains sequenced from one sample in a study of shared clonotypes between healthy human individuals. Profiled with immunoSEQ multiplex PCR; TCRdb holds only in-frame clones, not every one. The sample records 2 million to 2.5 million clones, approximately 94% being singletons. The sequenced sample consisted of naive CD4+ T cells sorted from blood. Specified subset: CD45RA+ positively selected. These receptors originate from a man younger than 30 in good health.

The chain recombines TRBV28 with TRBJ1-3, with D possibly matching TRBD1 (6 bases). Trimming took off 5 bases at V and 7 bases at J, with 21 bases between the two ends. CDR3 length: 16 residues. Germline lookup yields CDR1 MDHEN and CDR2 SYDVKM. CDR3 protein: CASSPPPRTETNTIYF. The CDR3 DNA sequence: TGTGCCAGCAGTCCACCCCCCCGGACAGAAACGAACACCATATATTTT.

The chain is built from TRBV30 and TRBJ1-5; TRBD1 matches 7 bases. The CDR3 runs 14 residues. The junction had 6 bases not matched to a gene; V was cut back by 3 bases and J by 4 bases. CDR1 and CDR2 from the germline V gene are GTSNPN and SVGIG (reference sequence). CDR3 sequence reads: CAWSAGQPNQPQHF. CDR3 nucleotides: TGTGCCTGGAGCGCGGGACAGCCAAATCAGCCCCAGCATTTT.

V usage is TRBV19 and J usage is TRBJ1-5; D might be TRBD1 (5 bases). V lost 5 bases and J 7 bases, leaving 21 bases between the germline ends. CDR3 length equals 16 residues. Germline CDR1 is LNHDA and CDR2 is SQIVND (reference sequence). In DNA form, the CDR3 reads TGTGCCAGTAGTCCCCCGTGGACGCAGGGCGGGCAGCCCCAGCATTTT. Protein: CASSPPWTQGGQPQHF.

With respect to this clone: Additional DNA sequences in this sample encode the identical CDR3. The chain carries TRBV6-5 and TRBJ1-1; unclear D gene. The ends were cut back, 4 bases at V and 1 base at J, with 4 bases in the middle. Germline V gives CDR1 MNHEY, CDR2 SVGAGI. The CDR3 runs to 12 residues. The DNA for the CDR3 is TGTGCCAGCAGTTCCCCGAACACTGAAGCTTTCTTT. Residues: CASSSPNTEAFF.

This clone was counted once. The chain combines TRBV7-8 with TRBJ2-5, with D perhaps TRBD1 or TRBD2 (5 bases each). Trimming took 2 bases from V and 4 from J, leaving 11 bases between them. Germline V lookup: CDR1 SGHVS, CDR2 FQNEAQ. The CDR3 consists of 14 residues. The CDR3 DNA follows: TGTGCCAGCAGCTTAAGGGGCGGGTCAGAGACCCAGTACTTC. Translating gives CASSLRGGSETQYF.

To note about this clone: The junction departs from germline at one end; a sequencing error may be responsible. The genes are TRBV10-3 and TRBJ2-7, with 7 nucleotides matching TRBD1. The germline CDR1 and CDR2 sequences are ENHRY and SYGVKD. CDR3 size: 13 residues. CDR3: CAIGDRAPYEQYF. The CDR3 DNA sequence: TGTGCCATCGGTGACAGGGCCCCCTACGAGCAGTACTTC.

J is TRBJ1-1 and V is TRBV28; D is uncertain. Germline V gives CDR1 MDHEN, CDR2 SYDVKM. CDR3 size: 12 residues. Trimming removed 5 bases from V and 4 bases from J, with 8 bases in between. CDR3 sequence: CASSPRPTEAFF. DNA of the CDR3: TGTGCCAGCAGTCCCCGACCCACTGAAGCTTTCTTT. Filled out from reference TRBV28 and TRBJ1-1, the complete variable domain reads DVKVTQSSRYLVKRTGEKVFLECVQDMDHENMFWYRQDPGLGLRLIYFSYDVKMKEKGDIPEGYSVSREKKERFSLILESASTNQTSMYLCASSPRPTEAFFGQGTRLTVV.

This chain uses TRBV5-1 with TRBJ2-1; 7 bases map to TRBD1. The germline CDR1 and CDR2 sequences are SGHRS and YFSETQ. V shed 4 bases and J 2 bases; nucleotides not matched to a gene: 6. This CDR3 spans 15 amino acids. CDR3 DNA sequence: TGCGCCAGCAGCGACAGGGTGCGAACCTACAATGAGCAGTTCTTC. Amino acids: CASSDRVRTYNEQFF.

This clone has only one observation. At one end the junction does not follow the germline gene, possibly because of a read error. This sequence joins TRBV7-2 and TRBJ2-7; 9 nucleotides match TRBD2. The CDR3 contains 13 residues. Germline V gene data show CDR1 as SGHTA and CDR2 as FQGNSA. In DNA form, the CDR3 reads TGTGCCAGCAGCTTACGATGGGGACTAGCAGATGTCTTC. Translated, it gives CASSLRWGLADVF.

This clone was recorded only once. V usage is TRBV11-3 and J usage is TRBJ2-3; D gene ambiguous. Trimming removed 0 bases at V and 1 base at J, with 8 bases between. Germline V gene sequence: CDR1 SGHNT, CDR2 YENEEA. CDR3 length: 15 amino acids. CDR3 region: CASSLDYSRTDTQYF. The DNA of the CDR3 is TGTGCCAGCAGCTTAGACTACTCCCGCACAGATACGCAGTATTTT.

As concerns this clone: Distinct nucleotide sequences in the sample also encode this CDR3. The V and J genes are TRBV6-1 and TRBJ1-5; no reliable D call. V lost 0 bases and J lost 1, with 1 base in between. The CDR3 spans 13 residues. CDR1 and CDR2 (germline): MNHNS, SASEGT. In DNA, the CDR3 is TGTGCCAGCAGTGAAGCAAGCAATCAGCCCCAGCATTTT. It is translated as CASSEASNQPQHF.

Written as DNA, the CDR3 is TGCGCCAGCAGCCCCATTTTTCCCGGGACTAGCGGGAGGCAAACCTACGAGCAGTACTTC. Translation: CASSPIFPGTSGRQTYEQYF. V usage is TRBV5-1 and J usage is TRBJ2-7; 15 nucleotides align to TRBD2. The trim removed 4 bases at V and 2 bases at J, leaving 16 bases unmatched. This CDR3 is built from 20 residues. Germline CDR1 is SGHRS and CDR2 is YFSETQ.

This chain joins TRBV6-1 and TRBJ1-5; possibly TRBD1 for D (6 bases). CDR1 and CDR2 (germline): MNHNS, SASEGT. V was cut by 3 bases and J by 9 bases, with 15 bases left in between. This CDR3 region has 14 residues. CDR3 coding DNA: TGTGCCAGCAGTGACATCAGGGGTCCGGGGCCCCAGCATTTT. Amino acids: CASSDIRGPGPQHF.

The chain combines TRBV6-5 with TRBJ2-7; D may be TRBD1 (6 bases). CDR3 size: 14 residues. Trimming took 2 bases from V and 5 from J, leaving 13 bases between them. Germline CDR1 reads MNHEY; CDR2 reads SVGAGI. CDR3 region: CASSYTHRVHEQYF. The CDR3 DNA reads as TGTGCCAGCAGTTACACTCACAGGGTCCACGAGCAGTACTTC.

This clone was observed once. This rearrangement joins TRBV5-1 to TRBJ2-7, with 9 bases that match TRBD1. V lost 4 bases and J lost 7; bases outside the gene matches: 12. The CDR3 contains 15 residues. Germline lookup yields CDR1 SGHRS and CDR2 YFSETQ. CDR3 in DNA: TGCGCCAGCAGCGACCGAACAGGGGGCGGTCGGGAGCAGTACTTC. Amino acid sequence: CASSDRTGGGREQYF.

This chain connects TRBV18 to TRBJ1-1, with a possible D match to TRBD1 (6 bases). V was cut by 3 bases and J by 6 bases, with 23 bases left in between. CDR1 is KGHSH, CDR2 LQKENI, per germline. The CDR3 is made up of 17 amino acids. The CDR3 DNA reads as TGTGCCAGCTCACCGGTTGGGCAGGGGTTTGTCGGAGCTGAAGCTTTCTTT. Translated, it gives CASSPVGQGFVGAEAFF.

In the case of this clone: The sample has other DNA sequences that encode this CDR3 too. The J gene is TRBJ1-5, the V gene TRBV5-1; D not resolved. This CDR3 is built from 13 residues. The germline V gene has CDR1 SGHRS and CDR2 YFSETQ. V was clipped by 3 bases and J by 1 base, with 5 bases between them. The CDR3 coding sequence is TGCGCCAGCAGCTCTGACAGCAATCAGCCCCAGCATTTT. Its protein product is CASSSDSNQPQHF.

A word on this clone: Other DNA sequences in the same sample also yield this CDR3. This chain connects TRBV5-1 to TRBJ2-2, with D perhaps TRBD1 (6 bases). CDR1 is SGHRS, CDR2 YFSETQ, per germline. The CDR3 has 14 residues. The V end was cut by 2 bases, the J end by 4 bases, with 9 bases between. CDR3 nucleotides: TGCGCCAGCAGCTTTGGGGGCACCACCGGGGAGCTGTTTTTT. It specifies CASSFGGTTGELFF.

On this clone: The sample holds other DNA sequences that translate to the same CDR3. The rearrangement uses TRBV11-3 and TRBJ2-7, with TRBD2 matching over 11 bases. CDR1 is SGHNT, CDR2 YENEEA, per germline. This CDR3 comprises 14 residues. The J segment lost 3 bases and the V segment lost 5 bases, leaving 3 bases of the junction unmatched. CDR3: CASSPTSGSYEQYF. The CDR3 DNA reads TGTGCCAGCAGCCCCACTAGCGGGAGCTACGAGCAGTACTTC.

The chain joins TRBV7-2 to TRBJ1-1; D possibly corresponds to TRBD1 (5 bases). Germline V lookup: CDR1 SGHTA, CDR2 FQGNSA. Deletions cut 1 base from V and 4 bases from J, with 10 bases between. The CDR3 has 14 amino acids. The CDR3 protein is CASSLERQSTEAFF. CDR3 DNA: TGTGCCAGCAGCTTAGAAAGACAGAGCACTGAAGCTTTCTTT.

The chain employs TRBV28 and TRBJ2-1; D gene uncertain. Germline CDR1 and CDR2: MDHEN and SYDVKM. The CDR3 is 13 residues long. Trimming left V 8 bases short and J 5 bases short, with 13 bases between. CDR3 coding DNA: TGTGCCAGCGGTGGCGAGGTACACAATGAGCAGTTCTTC. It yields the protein CASGGEVHNEQFF.

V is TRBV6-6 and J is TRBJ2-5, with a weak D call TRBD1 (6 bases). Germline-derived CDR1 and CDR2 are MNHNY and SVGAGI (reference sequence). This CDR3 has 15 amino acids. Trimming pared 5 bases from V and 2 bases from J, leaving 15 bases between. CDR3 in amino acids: CASSAARTVQETQYF. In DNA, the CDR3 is TGTGCCAGCAGTGCCGCCAGGACAGTTCAAGAGACCCAGTACTTC.

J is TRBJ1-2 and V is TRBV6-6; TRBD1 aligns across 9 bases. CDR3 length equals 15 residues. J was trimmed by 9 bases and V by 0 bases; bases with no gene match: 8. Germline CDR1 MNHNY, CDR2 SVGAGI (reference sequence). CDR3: CASSYSGDRVESYTF. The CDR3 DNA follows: TGTGCCAGCAGTTACTCTGGGGACAGGGTCGAGAGCTACACCTTC.

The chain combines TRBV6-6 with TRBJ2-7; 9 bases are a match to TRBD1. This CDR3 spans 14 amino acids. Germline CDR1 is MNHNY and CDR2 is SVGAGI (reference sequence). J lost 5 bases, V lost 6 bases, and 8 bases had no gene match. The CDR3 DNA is TGTGCCAGCAGCCTCGGGACAGGGAGGAACGAGCAGTACTTC. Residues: CASSLGTGRNEQYF.

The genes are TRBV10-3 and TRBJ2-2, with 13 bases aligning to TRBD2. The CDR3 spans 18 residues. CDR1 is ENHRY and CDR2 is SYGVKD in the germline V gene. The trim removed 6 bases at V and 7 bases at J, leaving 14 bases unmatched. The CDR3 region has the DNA TGTGCCATCAGCGGGACCGGCGGGACTAGCGGGAAGAGCGGGGAGCTGTTTTTT. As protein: CAISGTGGTSGKSGELFF.

The CDR3 spells CASSQDRIAGGYQETQYF. The CDR3 DNA is TGCGCCAGCAGCCAAGATAGGATAGCGGGCGGGTACCAAGAGACCCAGTACTTC. This rearrangement joins TRBV4-1 to TRBJ2-5; 7 bases are a match to TRBD2. The CDR3 is made up of 18 amino acids. The ends lost 0 bases at V and 0 bases at J; junction bases unmatched: 10. From germline, CDR1 is MGHRA and CDR2 YSYEKL.

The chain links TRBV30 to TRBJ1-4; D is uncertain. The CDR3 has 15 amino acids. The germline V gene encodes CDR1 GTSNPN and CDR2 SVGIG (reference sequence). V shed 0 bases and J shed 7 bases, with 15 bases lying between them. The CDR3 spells CAWSVPLTLGEKLFF. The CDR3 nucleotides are TGTGCCTGGAGTGTACCATTGACGCTGGGTGAAAAACTGTTTTTT.

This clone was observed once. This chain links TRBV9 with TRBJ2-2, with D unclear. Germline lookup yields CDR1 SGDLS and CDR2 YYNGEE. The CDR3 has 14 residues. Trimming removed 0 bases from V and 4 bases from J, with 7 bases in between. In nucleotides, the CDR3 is TGTGCCAGCAGCGTAGCCGAGAGCACCGGGGAGCTGTTTTTT. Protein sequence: CASSVAESTGELFF.

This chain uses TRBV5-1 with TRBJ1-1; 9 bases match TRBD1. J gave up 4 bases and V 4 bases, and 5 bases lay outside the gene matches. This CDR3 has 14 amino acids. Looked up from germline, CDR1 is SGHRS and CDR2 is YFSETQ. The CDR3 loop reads CASSTQTGGTEAFF. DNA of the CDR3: TGCGCCAGCAGCACCCAGACAGGGGGCACTGAAGCTTTCTTT.